These 10 T cell receptor beta chains were sequenced from one sample in a study of blood T cell repertoires in COVID-19. The repertoire was sequenced with immunoSEQ multiplex PCR; TCRdb's copy has only in-frame clones and lacks some. The sample contains about 400,000 clones, 70% to 90% of which appear only once. The sequenced sample consisted of PBMCs or T cells enriched from blood (not recorded which). The receptors shown here come from a woman between 18 and 29 years old with acute COVID-19.

V usage is TRBV10-1 and J usage is TRBJ2-7; a possible D gene is TRBD2 (6 bases). Trimming took 2 bases from V and 2 from J, leaving 10 bases between them. The CDR3 is 14 residues long. The V gene's germline CDR1 is WNHNN and CDR2 SYGVQD (reference sequence). CDR3 amino acids: CASSEGGGPYEQYF. CDR3 in DNA: TGCGCCAGCAGTGAGGGGGGAGGCCCCTACGAGCAGTACTTC.

The J gene is TRBJ2-3, the V gene TRBV7-2, with TRBD2 matching 11 bases. Germline CDR1 is SGHTA and CDR2 is FQGNSA. With V trimmed by 2 bases and J by 5 bases, 6 bases remained unmatched. CDR3 size: 16 residues. This CDR3 reads CASSLLAGGRGDTQYF. CDR3 DNA: TGTGCCAGCAGCTTACTAGCGGGAGGCAGAGGAGATACGCAGTATTTT.

The chain couples TRBV5-4 to TRBJ2-1, with 10 bases fitting TRBD1. The CDR3 totals 14 residues. Trimming at V came to 4 bases and at J to 6 bases, leaving 4 bases not matched to a gene. CDR1 is SGHNT and CDR2 is YYREEE in the germline V gene (reference sequence). CDR3 sequence (DNA): TGTGCCAGCAGCCATGGACAGGGGGGCAATGAGCAGTTCTTC. This gives the protein CASSHGQGGNEQFF. Together with reference TRBV5-4 and TRBJ2-1, the CDR3 gives the full variable domain: ETGVTQSPTHLIKTRGQQVTLRCSSQSGHNTVSWYQQALGQGPQFIFQYYREEENGRGNFPPRFSGLQFPNYSSELNVNALELDDSALYLCASSHGQGGNEQFFGPGTRLTVL.

The chain uses TRBV7-2 and TRBJ2-1; TRBD2 aligns across 9 bases. The V segment lost 3 bases and the J segment 3 bases; nucleotides outside the gene matches: 3. Germline lookup yields CDR1 SGHTA and CDR2 FQGNSA. This CDR3 is 15 amino acids long. In nucleotides, the CDR3 is TGTGCCAGCAGCTTGACTAGCGGCAACTACAATGAGCAGTTCTTC. Protein: CASSLTSGNYNEQFF.

With regard to this clone: The sample contains more than one DNA sequence encoding this CDR3. The V gene is TRBV18, the J gene TRBJ1-5; D is uncertain. V was shortened by 2 bases and J by 4 bases, with 6 bases between the two germline ends. The CDR3 is 13 residues long. Germline CDR1 KGHSH, CDR2 LQKENI. The CDR3 sequence is CASSPDRNQPQHF. The CDR3 bases are TGTGCCAGCTCACCAGATAGAAATCAGCCCCAGCATTTT. The whole variable domain, remainder taken from reference TRBV18 and TRBJ1-5, is NAGVMQNPRHLVRRRGQEARLRCSPMKGHSHVYWYRQLPEEGLKFMVYLQKENIIDESGMPKERFSAEFPKEGPSILRIQQVVRGDSAAYFCASSPDRNQPQHFGDGTRLSIL.

The J gene is TRBJ2-7, the V gene TRBV2; 13 bases are a match to TRBD2. Germline V lookup: CDR1 SNHLY, CDR2 FYNNEI. The V and J ends lost 8 bases and 3 bases, in that order; junction bases with no gene match: 1. This CDR3 is 13 amino acids long. The CDR3 spells CASGTSGNYEQYF. CDR3 DNA: TGTGCCAGCGGGACTAGCGGGAACTACGAGCAGTACTTC.

This rearrangement joins TRBV19 to TRBJ2-7; TRBD2 matches 8 bases. After removal of 5 bases from V and 7 bases from J, the junction contained 10 bases not matched to a gene. In germline, CDR1 is LNHDA, CDR2 SQIVND (reference sequence). The CDR3 totals 14 residues. CDR3: CASSPRGGTGEQYF. CDR3 DNA: TGTGCCAGTAGTCCCCGGGGGGGAACGGGGGAGCAGTACTTC. The whole variable domain, remainder taken from reference TRBV19 and TRBJ2-7, is DGGITQSPKYLFRKEGQNVTLSCEQNLNHDAMYWYRQDPGQGLRLIYYSQIVNDFQKGDIAEGYSVSREKKESFPLTVTSAQKNPTAFYLCASSPRGGTGEQYFGPGTRLTVT.

This chain's CDR3 is CSASPPDQPQHF. The DNA of the CDR3 is TGCAGTGCTAGTCCTCCTGATCAGCCCCAGCATTTT. V usage is TRBV20-1 and J usage is TRBJ1-5; D gene uncertain. Per germline, CDR1 DFQATT and CDR2 SNEGSKA (reference sequence). The CDR3 runs 12 residues. V was shortened by 3 bases and J by 5 bases, with 8 bases between the two germline ends.

The rearrangement uses TRBV27 and TRBJ2-7; the match to TRBD1 covers 7 bases. The length of the CDR3 is 14 residues. Germline V lookup: CDR1 MNHEY, CDR2 SMNVEV (reference sequence). V trimming: 5 bases; J trimming: 3 bases; junction bases outside the gene matches: 7. CDR3 amino acids: CASSGLYRGYEQYF. In DNA, the CDR3 is TGTGCCAGCAGTGGGCTCTACAGGGGCTACGAGCAGTACTTC.

The V call is TRBV7-2, the J call TRBJ1-3; 7 positions match TRBD1. After removal of 3 bases from V and 5 bases from J, the junction contained 1 base not matched to a gene. The CDR3 contains 13 residues. Germline lookup yields CDR1 SGHTA and CDR2 FQGNSA. For the CDR3, the DNA is TGTGCCAGCAGCTTGGGACAGAGAAACACCATATATTTT. It is translated as CASSLGQRNTIYF.